This is a list of T cell receptor beta chains from one sample in a study of T-cell reconstitution after alpha-beta-depleted transplantation in children. MiXCR was run by TCRdb on the PCR reads, yielding one entry per CDR3 protein. The sample records more than 200,000 distinct CDR3 sequences, about 24% being singletons. Sample: PBMCs, mostly from graft donor cells, taken 360 days after TCRalphabeta/CD19-depleted stem cell transplant. The receptors were gathered from a female patient aged 2-9 years who had a stem cell transplant for congenital amegakaryocytic thrombocytopenia, so the T cells may come from the graft donor. Each CDR3 is given with its conserved first and last residue. The order of the fields is D gene, J gene, V gene, clone size, CDR3 protein, CDR3 DNA. A D gene is named only where the DNA matches it firmly. Clone size is given for some rows only: seen once, a few or many times, or a class if the clone is expanded.

>-|TRBJ1-1|TRBV2|few
CASSLGGSTEAFF
TGTGCCAGCAGTCTCGGGGGTAGCACTGAAGCTTTCTTT
>-|TRBJ2-1|TRBV19|-
CASRGRRLSSYNEQFF
TGTGCCAGTAGGGGACGGAGACTGAGCTCCTACAATGAGCAGTTCTTC
>TRBD2|TRBJ2-5|TRBV7-2|many
CASTSSGGPQETQYF
TGTGCCAGCACAAGTAGCGGGGGGCCTCAAGAGACCCAGTACTTC
>TRBD1|TRBJ2-2|TRBV6-5|few
CASSYSVDRVAGELFF
TGTGCCAGCAGTTACTCGGTGGACAGGGTGGCCGGGGAGCTGTTTTTT
>-|TRBJ1-3|TRBV28|-
CASTTDRALPGNTIYF
TGTGCCAGCACCACAGACCGAGCTCTGCCTGGAAACACCATATATTTT
>-|TRBJ2-1|TRBV10-3|-
CAISVEGFDEQFF
TGTGCCATCAGCGTAGAGGGGTTCGATGAGCAGTTCTTC
>-|TRBJ2-3|TRBV25-1|-
CASWGAHTDTQYF
TGTGCCAGCTGGGGCGCGCACACAGATACGCAGTATTTT
>-|TRBJ2-1|TRBV11-2|few
CASRPTGAFSYEQFF
TGTGCCAGCAGACCCACGGGGGCATTTTCTTATGAGCAGTTCTTC
>-|TRBJ2-5|TRBV30|-
CAWSSRGETQYF
TGTGCCTGGAGTTCGCGGGGAGAGACCCAGTACTTC
>-|TRBJ1-2|TRBV2|few
CANTALWAAHFYGYTF
TGTGCCAACACCGCCCTCTGGGCAGCACATTTCTATGGCTACACCTTC
>-|TRBJ1-4|TRBV9|few
CASSPKGGIGEKLFF
TGTGCCAGCAGCCCGAAGGGGGGAATTGGTGAAAAACTGTTTTTT
>-|TRBJ2-3|TRBV20-1|few
CSARDPELDLVDTQYF
TGCAGTGCTAGGGACCCGGAACTAGATTTGGTTGATACGCAGTATTTT
>TRBD1|TRBJ1-2|TRBV29-1|-
CSVVTGGRAGYTF
TGCAGCGTTGTGACAGGGGGTCGGGCTGGCTACACCTTC
>-|TRBJ1-1|TRBV5-4|-
CASSLGQVTNTEAFF
TGTGCCAGCAGCTTGGGACAGGTTACGAACACTGAAGCTTTCTTT
>-|TRBJ2-2|TRBV29-1|once
CSVNHLNTGELFF
TGCAGCGTAAACCACTTGAACACCGGGGAGCTGTTTTTT
>-|TRBJ2-1|TRBV10-3|-
CAIKGVWQSYNEQFF
TGTGCCATCAAGGGGGTCTGGCAATCCTACAATGAGCAGTTCTTC
>-|TRBJ2-7|TRBV7-6|-
CASSLGASAALNEQYF
TGTGCCAGCAGCTTAGGGGCTAGCGCAGCATTGAACGAGCAGTACTTC
>-|TRBJ2-3|TRBV3-1|few
CASGRGSTDTQYF
TGTGCCAGCGGTCGGGGTAGCACAGATACGCAGTATTTT
>-|TRBJ1-5|TRBV20-1|-
CSAGPRTNQPQHF
TGCAGTGCAGGGCCCCGTACCAATCAGCCCCAGCATTTT
>-|TRBJ2-2|TRBV29-1|-
CSVVIGTSNTGELFF
TGCAGCGTTGTCATAGGGACGTCAAACACCGGGGAGCTGTTTTTT